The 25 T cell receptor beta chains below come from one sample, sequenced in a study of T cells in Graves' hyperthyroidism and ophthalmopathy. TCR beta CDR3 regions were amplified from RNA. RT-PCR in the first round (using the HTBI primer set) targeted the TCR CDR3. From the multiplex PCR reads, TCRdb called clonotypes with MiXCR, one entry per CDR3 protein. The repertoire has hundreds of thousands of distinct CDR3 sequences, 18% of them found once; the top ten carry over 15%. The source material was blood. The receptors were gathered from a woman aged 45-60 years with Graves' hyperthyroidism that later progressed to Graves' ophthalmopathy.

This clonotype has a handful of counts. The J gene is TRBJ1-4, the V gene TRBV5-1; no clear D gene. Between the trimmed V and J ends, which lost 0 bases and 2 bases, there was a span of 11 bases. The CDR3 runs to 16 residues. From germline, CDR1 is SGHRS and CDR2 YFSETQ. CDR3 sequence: CASSLESLGTNEKLFF. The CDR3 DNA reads TGCGCCAGCAGCTTGGAATCCCTCGGGACTAATGAAAAACTGTTTTTT.

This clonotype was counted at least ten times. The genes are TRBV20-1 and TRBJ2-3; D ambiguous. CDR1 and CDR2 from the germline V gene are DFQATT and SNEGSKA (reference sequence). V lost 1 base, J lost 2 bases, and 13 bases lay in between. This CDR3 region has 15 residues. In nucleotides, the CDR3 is TGCAGTGCTAGAGTAGTCGGCTTGAACACAGATACGCAGTATTTT. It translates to CSARVVGLNTDTQYF.

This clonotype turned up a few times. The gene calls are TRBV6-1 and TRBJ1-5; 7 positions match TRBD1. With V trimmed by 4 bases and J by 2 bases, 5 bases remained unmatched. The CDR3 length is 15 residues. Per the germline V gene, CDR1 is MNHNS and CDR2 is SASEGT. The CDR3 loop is CASSAGGGGNQPQHF. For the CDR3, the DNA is TGTGCCAGCAGTGCAGGGGGGGGGGGCAATCAGCCCCAGCATTTT.

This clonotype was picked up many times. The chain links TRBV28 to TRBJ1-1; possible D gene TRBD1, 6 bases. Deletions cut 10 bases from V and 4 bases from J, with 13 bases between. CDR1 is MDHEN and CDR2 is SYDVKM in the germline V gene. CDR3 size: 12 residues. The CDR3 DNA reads TGTGCCATCGATGGGGGGGCCACTGAAGCTTTCTTT. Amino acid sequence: CAIDGGATEAFF. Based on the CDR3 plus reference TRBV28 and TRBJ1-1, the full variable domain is DVKVTQSSRYLVKRTGEKVFLECVQDMDHENMFWYRQDPGLGLRLIYFSYDVKMKEKGDIPEGYSVSREKKERFSLILESASTNQTSMYLCAIDGGATEAFFGQGTRLTVV.

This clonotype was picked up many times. The CDR3 nucleotides read TGTGCCAGCAGCTCCGACAGGGGGCCTTGGAACACTGAAGCTTTCTTT. It yields the protein CASSSDRGPWNTEAFF. The chain couples TRBV7-9 to TRBJ1-1; TRBD1 agrees at 10 bases. The CDR3 runs to 16 residues. The germline V gene has CDR1 SEHNR and CDR2 FQNEAQ (reference sequence). V lost 4 bases to trimming and J lost 1 base; unmatched junction nucleotides: 6.

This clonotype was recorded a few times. This CDR3 is CASRWGQGDSGNTIYF. The DNA of the CDR3 is TGTGCCAGCAGGTGGGGTCAGGGTGACTCTGGAAACACCATATATTTT. The V and J genes are TRBV5-5 and TRBJ1-3; D perhaps matches TRBD1 (5 bases). V shed 5 bases and J shed 0 bases, with 15 bases lying between them. Germline V gives CDR1 SGHKS, CDR2 YYEKEE (reference sequence). CDR3 size: 16 residues.

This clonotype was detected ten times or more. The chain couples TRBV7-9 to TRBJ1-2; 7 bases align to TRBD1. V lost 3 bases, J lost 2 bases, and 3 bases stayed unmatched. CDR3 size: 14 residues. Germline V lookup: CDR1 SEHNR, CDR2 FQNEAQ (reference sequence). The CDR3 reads CASSFDRANYGYTF. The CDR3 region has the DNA TGTGCCAGCAGCTTTGACAGGGCGAACTATGGCTACACCTTC.

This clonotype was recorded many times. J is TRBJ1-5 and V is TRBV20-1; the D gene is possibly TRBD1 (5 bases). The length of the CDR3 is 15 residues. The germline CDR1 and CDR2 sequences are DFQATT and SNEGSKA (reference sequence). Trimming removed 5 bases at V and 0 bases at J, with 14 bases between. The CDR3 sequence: CSAPPQGYSNQPQHF. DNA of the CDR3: TGCAGTGCTCCACCCCAGGGTTATAGCAATCAGCCCCAGCATTTT.

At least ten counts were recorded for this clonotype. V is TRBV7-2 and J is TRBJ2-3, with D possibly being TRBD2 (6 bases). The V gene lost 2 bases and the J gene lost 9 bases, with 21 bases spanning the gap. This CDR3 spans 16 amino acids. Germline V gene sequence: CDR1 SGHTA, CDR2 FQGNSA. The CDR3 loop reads CASSLSGVAALITQYF. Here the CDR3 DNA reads TGTGCCAGCAGCTTAAGTGGGGTAGCGGCCTTGATAACGCAGTATTTT.

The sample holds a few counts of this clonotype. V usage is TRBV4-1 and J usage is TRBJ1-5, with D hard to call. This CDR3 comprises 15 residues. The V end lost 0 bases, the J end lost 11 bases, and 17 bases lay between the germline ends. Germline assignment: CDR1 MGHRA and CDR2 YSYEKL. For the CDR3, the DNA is TGCGCCAGCAGCCAAGATAGTGGGCTGCTTAGGGCCCAGCATTTT. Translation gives CASSQDSGLLRAQHF.

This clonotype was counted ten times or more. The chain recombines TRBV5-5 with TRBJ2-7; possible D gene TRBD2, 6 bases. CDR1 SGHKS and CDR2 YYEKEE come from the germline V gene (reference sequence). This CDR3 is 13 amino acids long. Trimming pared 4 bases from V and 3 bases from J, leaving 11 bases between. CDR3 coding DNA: TGTGCCAGCAGCGCGGGAATCCACTACGAGCAGTACTTC. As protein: CASSAGIHYEQYF.

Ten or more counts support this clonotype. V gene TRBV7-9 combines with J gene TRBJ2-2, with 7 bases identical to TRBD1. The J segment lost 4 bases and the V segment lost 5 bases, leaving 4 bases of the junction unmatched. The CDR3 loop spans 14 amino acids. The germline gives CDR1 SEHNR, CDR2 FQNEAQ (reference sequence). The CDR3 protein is CASSRDRATGELFF. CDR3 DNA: TGTGCCAGCAGCCGCGACAGGGCCACCGGGGAGCTGTTTTTT.

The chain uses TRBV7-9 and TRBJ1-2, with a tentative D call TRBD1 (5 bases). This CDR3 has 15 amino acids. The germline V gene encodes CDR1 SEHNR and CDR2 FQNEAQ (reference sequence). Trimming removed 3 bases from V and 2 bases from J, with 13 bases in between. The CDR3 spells CASSLNAGSNYGYTF. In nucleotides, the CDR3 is TGTGCCAGCAGCTTGAATGCAGGGTCAAACTATGGCTACACCTTC.

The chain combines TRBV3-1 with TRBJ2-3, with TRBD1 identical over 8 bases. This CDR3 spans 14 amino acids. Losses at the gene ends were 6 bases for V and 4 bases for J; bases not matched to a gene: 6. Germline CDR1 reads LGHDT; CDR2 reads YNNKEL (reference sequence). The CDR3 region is CASSWGQAPDTQYF. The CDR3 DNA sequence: TGTGCCAGCAGTTGGGGACAGGCGCCAGATACGCAGTATTTT.

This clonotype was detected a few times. Here the CDR3 DNA reads TGCAGCGTTGCGGTAGCGGGGGGCACCGGGGAGCTGTTTTTT. As protein: CSVAVAGGTGELFF. The chain uses TRBV29-1 and TRBJ2-2, with 10 nucleotides matching TRBD2. The length of the CDR3 is 14 residues. The germline V gene has CDR1 SQVTM and CDR2 ANQGSEA. After removal of 4 bases from V and 4 bases from J, the junction contained 3 bases not matched to a gene.

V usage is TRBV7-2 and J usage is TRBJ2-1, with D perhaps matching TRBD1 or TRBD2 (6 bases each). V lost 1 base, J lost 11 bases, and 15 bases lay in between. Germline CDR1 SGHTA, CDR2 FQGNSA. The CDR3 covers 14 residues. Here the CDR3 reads CTSSLDVNGGQQFF. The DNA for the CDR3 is TGTACCAGCAGCTTAGACGTAAACGGGGGCCAGCAGTTCTTC.

CDR3 DNA sequence: TGCGCCAGCAGCTTGGGGGGGCGGGTCCAAAGCTCCTACAATGAGCAGTTCTTC. This gives the protein CASSLGGRVQSSYNEQFF. The J gene is TRBJ2-1, the V gene TRBV5-1; D is perhaps TRBD1 (6 bases). Germline values: CDR1 SGHRS, CDR2 YFSETQ. This CDR3 comprises 18 residues. V was cut by 0 bases and J by 0 bases, with 16 bases left in between.

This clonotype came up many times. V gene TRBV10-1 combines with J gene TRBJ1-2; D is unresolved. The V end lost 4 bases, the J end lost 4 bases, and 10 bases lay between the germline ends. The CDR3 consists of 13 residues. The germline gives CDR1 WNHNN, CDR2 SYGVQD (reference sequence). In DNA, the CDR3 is TGCGCCAGCAGTGTAGGCCGAGGCTATGGCTACACCTTC. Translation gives CASSVGRGYGYTF.

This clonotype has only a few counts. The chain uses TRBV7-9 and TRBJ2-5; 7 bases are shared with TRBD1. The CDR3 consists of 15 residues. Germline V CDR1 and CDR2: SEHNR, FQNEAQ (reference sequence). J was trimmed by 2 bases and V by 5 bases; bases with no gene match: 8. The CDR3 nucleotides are TGTGCCAGCAGCCGAAACTACAGGGGACAAGAGACCCAGTACTTC. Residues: CASSRNYRGQETQYF. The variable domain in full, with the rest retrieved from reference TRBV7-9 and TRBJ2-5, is DTGVSQNPRHKITKRGQNVTFRCDPISEHNRLYWYRQTLGQGPEFLTYFQNEAQLEKSRLLSDRFSAERPKGSFSTLEIQRTEQGDSAMYLCASSRNYRGQETQYFGPGTRLLVL.

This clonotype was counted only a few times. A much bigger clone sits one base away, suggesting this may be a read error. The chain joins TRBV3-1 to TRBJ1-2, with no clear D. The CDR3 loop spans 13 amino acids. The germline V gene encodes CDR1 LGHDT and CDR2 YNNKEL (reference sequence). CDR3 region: CASSQDLGNGYAF. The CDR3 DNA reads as TGTGCCAGCAGCCAAGATTTGGGTAATGGCTACGCCTTC.

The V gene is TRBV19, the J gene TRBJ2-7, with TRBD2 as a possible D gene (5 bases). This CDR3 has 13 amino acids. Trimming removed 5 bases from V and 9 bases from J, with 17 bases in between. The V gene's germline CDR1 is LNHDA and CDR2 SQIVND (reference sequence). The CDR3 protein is CASSQDSLLGQYF. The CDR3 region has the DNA TGTGCCAGTAGTCAGGACTCTCTTTTGGGGCAGTACTTC.

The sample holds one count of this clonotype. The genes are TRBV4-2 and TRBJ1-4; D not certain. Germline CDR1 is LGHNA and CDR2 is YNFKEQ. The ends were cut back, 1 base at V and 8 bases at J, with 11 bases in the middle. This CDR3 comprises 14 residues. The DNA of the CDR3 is TGTGCCAGCAGCCAAGGGAGGCTAGGGGAAAAACTGTTTTTT. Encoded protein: CASSQGRLGEKLFF.

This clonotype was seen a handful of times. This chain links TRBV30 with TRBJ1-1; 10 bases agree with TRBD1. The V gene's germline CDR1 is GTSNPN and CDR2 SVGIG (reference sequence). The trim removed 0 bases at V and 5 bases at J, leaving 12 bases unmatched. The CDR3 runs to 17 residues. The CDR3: CAWSVSVGDRGRTEAFF. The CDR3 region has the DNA TGTGCCTGGAGTGTGTCCGTCGGGGACAGGGGCCGGACTGAAGCTTTCTTT.

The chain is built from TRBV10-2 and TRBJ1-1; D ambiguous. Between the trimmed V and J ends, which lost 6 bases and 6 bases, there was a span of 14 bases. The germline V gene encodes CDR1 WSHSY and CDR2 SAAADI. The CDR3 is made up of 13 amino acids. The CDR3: CASSMTARAEAFF. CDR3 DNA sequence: TGCGCCAGCAGCATGACTGCGAGGGCTGAAGCTTTCTTT.

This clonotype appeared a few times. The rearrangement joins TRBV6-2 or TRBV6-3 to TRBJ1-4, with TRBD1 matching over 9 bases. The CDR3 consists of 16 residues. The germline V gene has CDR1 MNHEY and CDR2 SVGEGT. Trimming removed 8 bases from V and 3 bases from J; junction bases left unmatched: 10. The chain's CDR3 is CASPLGTGKSNEKLFF. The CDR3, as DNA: TGTGCCAGCCCACTGGGGACAGGGAAGTCTAATGAAAAACTGTTTTTT.